The rows below give T cell receptor beta chains drawn from one sample of a study of response to subunit inactivated influenza vaccine. TCRdb passed the RT-PCR reads through MiXCR, listing each CDR3 protein once. The repertoire holds some 600,000 distinct CDR3 sequences, 12% to 15% seen once, with less than 8.5% in the top ten. The sequencing here drew on PBMCs from blood, taken 14 to 15 days before vaccination. These receptors all stem from a man aged 45-60 years who received an inactivated influenza vaccine. CDR3s include the opening cysteine and the closing phenylalanine or tryptophan. Each record gives: clone size, D gene, J gene, V gene, CDR3 DNA, CDR3 protein. D genes are given only for firm matches. Clone sizes are given selectively: once, few, many, or a class where the clone is expanded.

>many|-|TRBJ1-1|TRBV29-1
TGCAGCGTTGAGGGGGAGTTAGGTGTCACTGAAGCTTTCTTT
CSVEGELGVTEAFF
>-|-|TRBJ1-1|TRBV12-3/TRBV12-4
TGTGCCAGCATCAGCGGGACGGGCACTGAAGCTTTCTTT
CASISGTGTEAFF
>many|-|TRBJ2-7|TRBV4-3
TGCGCCAGCAGCCAAGATGGTGGAGTTTACGAGCAGTACTTC
CASSQDGGVYEQYF
>few|-|TRBJ2-7|TRBV23-1
TGCGCCAGCAGGAGGCAGCCCCACTCCTACGAGCAGTACTTC
CASRRQPHSYEQYF
>many|-|TRBJ1-2|TRBV12-3/TRBV12-4
TGTGCCAGCAGTTTGACGGTCTATGGCTACACCTTC
CASSLTVYGYTF
>-|-|TRBJ2-1|TRBV12-3/TRBV12-4
TGTGCCAGCAGGGGGTTGGGGGGAGGGGGTTCCTACAATGAGCAGTTCTTC
CASRGLGGGGSYNEQFF
>-|TRBD1|TRBJ1-4|TRBV9
TGTGCCAGCAGCTCATCCGGGACAGGGAAAGAAAAACTGTTTTTT
CASSSSGTGKEKLFF
>few|-|TRBJ2-5|TRBV9
TGTGCCAGCAGCGTAGCTAGTTCGAATATCCAAGAGACCCAGTACTTC
CASSVASSNIQETQYF
>many|-|TRBJ2-3|TRBV14
TGTGCCAGCAGCCAAGGGGGGTTCCCAGATACGCAGTATTTT
CASSQGGFPDTQYF
>once|-|TRBJ1-5|TRBV20-1
TGCAGTGCCCAACCGGCCACACAGCCCCAGCATTTT
CSAQPATQPQHF
>-|-|TRBJ2-1|TRBV7-6
TGTGCCAGCAGCTGGGGTGGTGAGCAGTTCTTC
CASSWGGEQFF
>few|-|TRBJ2-5|TRBV12-3/TRBV12-4
TGTGCCAGTACGAATGGGGGGCTAGGAGAGACCCAGTACTTC
CASTNGGLGETQYF
>-|-|TRBJ1-6|TRBV11-2
TGTGCCAGCAGCTTAGGGAGCCAGCCGAATTCACCCCTCCACTTT
CASSLGSQPNSPLHF
>few|-|TRBJ2-4|TRBV10-3
TGTGCCATCAGTGAAACCGGGAAAAACATTCAGTACTTC
CAISETGKNIQYF